These 15 T cell receptor beta chains originate from one sample sequenced in a study of CD8 T cells in Susac syndrome. An input of about 0.45 to 1 ug of RNA was subjected to reverse transcription using random hexamers. One entry per CDR3 protein, called by TCRdb with MiXCR from the immunoSEQ multiplex PCR reads. The sample holds about 100,000 distinct CDR3 sequences, 95% seen once. Sequenced material: CD8+ T cells from PBMCs. All receptors derive from a human donor with Susac syndrome.

This sequence joins TRBV29-1 and TRBJ2-5, with 7 bases fitting TRBD2. V shed 3 bases, J shed 3 bases, and the junction held 1 base outside the gene matches. CDR1 is SQVTM, CDR2 ANQGSEA, per germline. This CDR3 is built from 12 residues. The CDR3 sequence is CSVDGGEETQYF. CDR3 coding DNA: TGCAGCGTTGATGGGGGGGAAGAGACCCAGTACTTC.

The chain is built from TRBV12-3 or TRBV12-4 and TRBJ1-2; 8 bases match TRBD1. V lost 4 bases to trimming and J lost 6 bases; unmatched junction nucleotides: 4. The CDR3 loop spans 13 amino acids. The CDR3 DNA follows: TGTGCCAGCAGTTCCCAGGGGGCTAATGGCTACACCTTC. It is translated as CASSSQGANGYTF.

The chain uses TRBV29-1 and TRBJ2-7; D is ambiguous. V was shortened by 6 bases and J by 2 bases, with 11 bases between the two germline ends. Germline V CDR1 and CDR2: SQVTM, ANQGSEA. The CDR3 has 12 amino acids. As DNA, the CDR3 is TGCAGCGTCTTGGAAGGGACCTACGAGCAGTACTTC. Protein sequence: CSVLEGTYEQYF.

In its sample, this clonotype was seen once. The chain carries TRBV28 and TRBJ2-4; D unresolved. CDR3 length: 16 amino acids. Germline CDR1 MDHEN, CDR2 SYDVKM. With 3 bases removed from V and 0 bases from J, the gap between germline ends came to 12 bases. The CDR3 DNA is TGTGCCAGCAGTTTGGTACAGACCTTAGCCAAAAACATTCAGTACTTC. It yields the protein CASSLVQTLAKNIQYF.

The chain carries TRBV20-1 and TRBJ2-1, with TRBD2 identical over 7 bases. Losses at the gene ends were 1 base for V and 5 bases for J; bases not matched to a gene: 8. Germline CDR1 is DFQATT and CDR2 is SNEGSKA (reference sequence). The CDR3 extends over 15 amino acids. CDR3 coding DNA: TGCAGTGCTAGAGCGGCGGGAGTGGTCAACAATGAGCAGTTCTTC. It yields the protein CSARAAGVVNNEQFF.

V usage is TRBV15 and J usage is TRBJ1-1; D is perhaps TRBD1 (6 bases). The germline V gene encodes CDR1 LNHNV and CDR2 YYDKDF (reference sequence). Trimming stripped 0 bases from V and 1 base from J, with 12 bases between. CDR3 length equals 16 residues. This chain's CDR3 is CATSRETGWANTEAFF. CDR3 bases: TGTGCCACCAGCAGAGAGACAGGCTGGGCGAACACTGAAGCTTTCTTT.

This clonotype was observed a single time. The chain couples TRBV27 to TRBJ2-7; D uncertain. Trimming removed 6 bases from V and 2 bases from J, with 11 bases in between. The CDR3 spans 13 residues. Germline V CDR1 and CDR2: MNHEY, SMNVEV (reference sequence). CDR3 coding DNA: TGTGCCAGCAGCCTACAGTCGGCCTACGAGCAGTACTTC. Translation: CASSLQSAYEQYF.

The chain joins TRBV29-1 to TRBJ2-1, with D perhaps TRBD1 (6 bases). This CDR3 spans 13 amino acids. Germline CDR1 and CDR2: SQVTM and ANQGSEA. V dropped 6 bases and J dropped 7 bases, with 16 bases sitting between them. The CDR3 region has the DNA TGCAGCGTCCTCCCGACAGGCATAAATGAGCAGTTCTTC. Residues: CSVLPTGINEQFF.

The gene calls are TRBV2 and TRBJ2-2; D might be TRBD2 (6 bases). Per the germline V gene, CDR1 is SNHLY and CDR2 is FYNNEI. The CDR3 contains 15 residues. V dropped 3 bases and J dropped 5 bases, with 13 bases sitting between them. The CDR3 region is CASSDGTGGTGELFF. In DNA, the CDR3 is TGTGCCAGCAGTGACGGGACTGGAGGAACCGGGGAGCTGTTTTTT.

The rearrangement links TRBV29-1 to TRBJ2-1; D is possibly TRBD2 (7 bases). Looked up from germline, CDR1 is SQVTM and CDR2 is ANQGSEA. The germline V and J ends were trimmed by 4 bases and 10 bases, with 11 bases remaining between them. This CDR3 contains 11 residues. DNA of the CDR3: TGCAGCGTTGTACGGGGGGCCGAGCAGTTCTTC. It yields the protein CSVVRGAEQFF.

The chain links TRBV2 to TRBJ1-5; D call uncertain. CDR3 size: 14 residues. Trimming removed 3 bases from V and 3 bases from J, with 9 bases in between. Per germline, CDR1 SNHLY and CDR2 FYNNEI. CDR3 in DNA: TGTGCCAGCAGTGATATAGGGCCCAATCAGCCCCAGCATTTT. Amino acid sequence: CASSDIGPNQPQHF.

This clonotype was picked up a small number of times. The rearrangement joins TRBV12-3 or TRBV12-4 to TRBJ1-1; D is uncertain. The V end was cut by 2 bases, the J end by 1 base, with 5 bases between. The CDR3 is made up of 13 amino acids. CDR3 DNA sequence: TGTGCCAGCAGTTTAAAGGGGAACACTGAAGCTTTCTTT. Protein product: CASSLKGNTEAFF.

This clonotype appeared a few times. V usage is TRBV12-3 or TRBV12-4 and J usage is TRBJ1-5; D gene uncertain. The CDR3 is 13 residues long. V was pared by 1 base and J by 6 bases, with 7 bases between. The CDR3 region has the DNA TGTGCCAGCAGTTTAGAGGGAGGTCAGCCCCAGCATTTT. This codes for CASSLEGGQPQHF.

The chain couples TRBV5-1 to TRBJ2-1; 9 nucleotides match TRBD1. V gave up 1 base and J gave up 5 bases; unmatched junction bases: 7. This CDR3 is 16 amino acids long. The germline V gene has CDR1 SGHRS and CDR2 YFSETQ. The CDR3 reads CASSLMRTGDHNEQFF. CDR3 DNA: TGCGCCAGCAGCTTGATGAGGACAGGGGACCACAATGAGCAGTTCTTC.

CDR3 DNA sequence: TGTGCCAGCTCACCAAGCAGGGATATGGCTTTCTTT. It codes for CASSPSRDMAFF. This rearrangement joins TRBV18 to TRBJ1-1; D is perhaps TRBD1 (5 bases). The CDR3 totals 12 residues. The germline V and J ends were trimmed by 2 bases and 11 bases, with 12 bases remaining between them. Germline CDR1 reads KGHSH; CDR2 reads LQKENI.